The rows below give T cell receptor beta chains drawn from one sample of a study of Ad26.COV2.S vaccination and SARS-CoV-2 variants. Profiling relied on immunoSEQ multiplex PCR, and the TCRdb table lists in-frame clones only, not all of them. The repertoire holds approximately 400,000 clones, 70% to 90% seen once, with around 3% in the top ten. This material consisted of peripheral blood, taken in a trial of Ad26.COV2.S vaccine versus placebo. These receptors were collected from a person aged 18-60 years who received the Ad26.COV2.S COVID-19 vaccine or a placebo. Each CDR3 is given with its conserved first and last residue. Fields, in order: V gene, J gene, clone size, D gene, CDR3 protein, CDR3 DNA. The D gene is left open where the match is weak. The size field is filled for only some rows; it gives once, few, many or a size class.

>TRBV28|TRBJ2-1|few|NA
CASSPIANSYNEQFF
TGTGCCAGCAGTCCAATAGCCAACTCCTACAATGAGCAGTTCTTC
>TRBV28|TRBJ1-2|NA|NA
CASSTLYGYTF
TGTGCCAGCAGTACCCTCTATGGCTACACCTTC
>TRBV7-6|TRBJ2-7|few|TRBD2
CASSPPLAPLEQYF
TGTGCCAGCAGCCCCCCACTAGCGCCCCTCGAGCAGTACTTC
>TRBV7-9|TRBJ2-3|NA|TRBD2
CASSPSVASGIADTQYF
TGTGCCAGCAGCCCCTCGGTAGCCAGCGGGATCGCAGATACGCAGTATTTT
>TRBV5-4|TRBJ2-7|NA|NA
CASSPGGSSYEQYF
TGTGCCAGCAGCCCCGGAGGGAGCTCCTACGAGCAGTACTTC
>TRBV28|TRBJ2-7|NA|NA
CASGAEQYF
TGTGCATCGGGAGCCGAGCAGTACTTC
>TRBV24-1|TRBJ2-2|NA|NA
CATSDPSGPGTGELFF
TGTGCCACCAGTGACCCCAGCGGGCCGGGGACCGGGGAGCTGTTTTTT
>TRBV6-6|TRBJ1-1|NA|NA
CATLKDRPWDTEAFF
TGTGCCACCCTTAAAGACAGGCCTTGGGACACTGAAGCTTTCTTT
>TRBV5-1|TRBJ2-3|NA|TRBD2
CASSDGTSGAPDTQYF
TGCGCCAGCAGCGACGGGACTAGCGGGGCACCAGATACGCAGTATTTT
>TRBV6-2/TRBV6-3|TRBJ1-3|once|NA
CASSYPTGLSGNTIYF
TGTGCCAGCAGTTACCCGACAGGTCTCTCTGGAAACACCATATATTTT
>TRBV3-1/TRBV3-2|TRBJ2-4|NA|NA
CASSQVAQGDIQYF
TGTGCCAGCAGCCAAGTGGCCCAGGGTGACATTCAGTACTTC
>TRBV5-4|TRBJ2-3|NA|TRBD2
CASSGLAGGTTDTQYF
TGTGCCAGCAGCGGGCTAGCGGGAGGCACCACAGATACGCAGTATTTT
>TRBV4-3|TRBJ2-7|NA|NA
CASSQEGQAGFSYEQYF
TGCGCCAGCAGCCAAGAGGGGCAGGCGGGATTCTCCTACGAGCAGTACTTC
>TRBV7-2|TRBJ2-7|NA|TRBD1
CASSLRGQAYEQYF
TGTGCCAGCAGCTTAAGGGGACAGGCGTACGAGCAGTACTTC
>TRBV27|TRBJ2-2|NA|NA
CASSLRGTGELFF
TGTGCCAGCAGTTTAAGGGGAACCGGGGAGCTGTTTTTT
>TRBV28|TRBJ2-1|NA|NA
CASSYGNEQFF
TGTGCCAGCAGTTACGGCAATGAGCAGTTCTTC
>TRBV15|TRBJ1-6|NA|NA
CATSSRDGYNSPLHF
TGTGCCACCAGCAGCCGGGACGGGTATAATTCACCCCTCCACTTT
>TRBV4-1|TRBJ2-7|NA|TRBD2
CASSYSGTSGGSYEQYF
TGCGCCAGCAGTTACTCCGGGACTAGCGGGGGGTCCTACGAGCAGTACTTC
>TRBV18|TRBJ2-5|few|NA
CASSPEQETQYF
TGTGCCAGCTCACCGGAGCAAGAGACCCAGTACTTC
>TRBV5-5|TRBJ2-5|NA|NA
CASSLAGFRETQYF
TGTGCCAGCAGCTTGGCGGGTTTTCGAGAGACCCAGTACTTC
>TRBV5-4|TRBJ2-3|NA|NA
CASSLSRITSTDTQYF
TGTGCCAGCAGCTTGTCGAGGATAACTAGCACAGATACGCAGTATTTT
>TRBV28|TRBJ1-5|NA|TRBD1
CASILNPGQGLNQPQHF
TGTGCCAGCATTCTCAACCCGGGACAGGGTCTAAATCAGCCCCAGCATTTT
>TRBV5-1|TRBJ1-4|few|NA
CASSLFGSNEKLFF
TGCGCCAGCAGCTTGTTCGGTTCTAATGAAAAACTGTTTTTT